What follows describes a single T cell receptor beta chain. The record originates from a study of blood T cell repertoires in COVID-19. Sequenced by immunoSEQ multiplex PCR; TCRdb stores in-frame clones only, minus some. The sample has tens of thousands of clones, about 88% seen once; the top ten hold under 8.5%. The CDR3 loop spans 14 amino acids. Germline V CDR1 and CDR2: MNHNY, SVGAGI (reference sequence). Trimming at V came to 0 bases and at J to 8 bases, leaving 4 bases not matched to a gene. The chain joins TRBV6-6 to TRBJ2-4, with 7 bases that match TRBD2. Input material: peripheral blood. This clonotype originated in a man older than 75 with active or convalescent COVID-19. The CDR3 region has the DNA TGTGCCAGCAGTTACTCGGGAGGGAATGACATTCAGTACTTC. It yields the protein CASSYSGGNDIQYF.